Listed below are T cell receptor beta chains from one sample, sequenced in a study of blood T cells in healthy people across ages. TCRdb re-called the 5' RACE reads with MiXCR, one entry per CDR3 protein. The sample shows 800,000 to 950,000 distinct CDR3 sequences, about 48% of them seen only once. Sequences were obtained from blood. These receptors all stem from a man younger than 40 in good health. Each CDR3 is given with its conserved first and last residue. D genes are given only for firm matches. Clone size appears in some rows only: once, few, many, or a class for an expanded clone.

v_gene	d_gene	abundance	j_gene	CDR3nt	CDR3aa
TRBV6-5	NA	NA	TRBJ2-3	TGTGCCAGCAGTTACTACGGGACTCCGAACACAGATACGCAGTATTTT	CASSYYGTPNTDTQYF
TRBV2	TRBD1	NA	TRBJ2-1	TGTGCCAGCAGTCAGGGGGCCCGCAATGAGCAGTTCTTC	CASSQGARNEQFF
TRBV29-1	TRBD1	NA	TRBJ1-5	TGCAGCGTTGACTCGGGACAGGGACAGCCCCAGCATTTT	CSVDSGQGQPQHF
TRBV20-1	TRBD2	NA	TRBJ2-5	TGCAGTGCTAGAGATCCCACTAGCGGGGCTTTACAAGAGACCCAGTACTTC	CSARDPTSGALQETQYF
TRBV4-2	TRBD1	NA	TRBJ1-2	TGTGCCAGCAGCCAAGGAACTCGGGCAGGGGGGGATGGCTACACCTTC	CASSQGTRAGGDGYTF
TRBV3-1	NA	many	TRBJ2-1	TGTGCCAGCAGCCAAGTGAAGGGGGAGCAGTTCTTC	CASSQVKGEQFF
TRBV10-3	NA	NA	TRBJ2-2	TGTGCCAACCCGCCGGGGCATACGAACACCGGGGAGCTGTTTTTT	CANPPGHTNTGELFF
TRBV20-1	NA	NA	TRBJ1-5	TGCAGTGCTGGCGGTGAGCTTTATCAGCCCCAGCATTTT	CSAGGELYQPQHF
TRBV10-3	TRBD1	once	TRBJ2-2	TGTGCCATCAGTGGTCAGGGGGACACCGGGGAGCTGTTTTTT	CAISGQGDTGELFF
TRBV5-6	NA	NA	TRBJ1-4	TGTGCCAGCAGTTCCCTTCGTGAGGGGGAGAATGAAAAACTGTTTTTT	CASSSLREGENEKLFF
TRBV12-3/TRBV12-4	NA	NA	TRBJ1-2	TGTGCCAGCAGACCACGACAGATGGGTGGCTACACCTTC	CASRPRQMGGYTF
TRBV7-9	TRBD1	NA	TRBJ2-7	TGTGCCAGCAGCCGGGGACAGGACTACGAGCAGTACTTC	CASSRGQDYEQYF
TRBV9	NA	few	TRBJ1-5	TGTGCCAGCAGCGCCACTCCCGTGGGGTTTGGTGATCAGCCCCAGCATTTT	CASSATPVGFGDQPQHF
TRBV20-1	NA	few	TRBJ2-5	TGCAGTGCTCCTCGTGCGTCCTCACAAGAGACCCAGTACTTC	CSAPRASSQETQYF
TRBV7-6	NA	NA	TRBJ2-1	TGTGCCAGCAGCTTAAGGTCGACGACGGAGCAGTTCTTC	CASSLRSTTEQFF
TRBV15	NA	NA	TRBJ1-2	TGTGCCACCAGCAGAGATCGGGGCTACACCTTC	CATSRDRGYTF
TRBV7-9	NA	NA	TRBJ1-3	TGTGCCAGCAGCTTAGCCGGCAGAAGCTCTGGAAACACCATATATTTT	CASSLAGRSSGNTIYF
TRBV12-3/TRBV12-4	TRBD2	many	TRBJ2-1	TGTGCCAGCAGTTTCCCAGCGGGGGGCTACAATGAGCAGTTCTTC	CASSFPAGGYNEQFF
TRBV6-5	TRBD1	NA	TRBJ2-3	TGTGCCAGCAGGAGACCAGGGGGCTACACAGATACGCAGTATTTT	CASRRPGGYTDTQYF
TRBV20-1	NA	few	TRBJ1-1	TGCAGTGAGGGCAGGGGAACTGAAGCTTTCTTT	CSEGRGTEAFF
TRBV2	NA	NA	TRBJ1-6	TGTGCCAGCAGGCCAGGTGCCGGAGGTTCACCCCTCCACTTT	CASRPGAGGSPLHF
TRBV18	TRBD1	NA	TRBJ2-3	TGTGCCAGCTCACCACAAGGACAGGGGACCACAGATACGCAGTATTTT	CASSPQGQGTTDTQYF
TRBV10-3	NA	few	TRBJ2-1	TGTGCCATCAATGGTGGGGGGGGCGATCGATCTGAGCAGTTCTTC	CAINGGGGDRSEQFF
TRBV4-3	NA	once	TRBJ2-1	TGCGCCAGCAGCCAAGCGCCTAGGCAGAGTGTAAATGAGCAGTTCTTC	CASSQAPRQSVNEQFF
TRBV28	NA	few	TRBJ1-5	TGTGCCAGCAGTTTAGGAGGGGGAAGAGGGATCAATCAGCCCCAGCATTTT	CASSLGGGRGINQPQHF
TRBV6-1	NA	few	TRBJ2-2	TGTGCCAGCAGGTCGCCATCGGGGACCTCGAACACCGGGGAGCTGTTTTTT	CASRSPSGTSNTGELFF
TRBV7-9	NA	few	TRBJ2-5	TGTGCCAGCAGACAAACGCCGGGTTGGGAGACCCAGTACTTC	CASRQTPGWETQYF
TRBV7-8	NA	NA	TRBJ2-1	TGTGCCAGCAGCCACTCGGGACGGTTCCTTAGGAATGAGCAGTTCTTC	CASSHSGRFLRNEQFF
TRBV28	TRBD1	few	TRBJ2-7	TGTGCCAGCAGTAGCTCGGGACAGGGGACCCACGAGCAGTACTTC	CASSSSGQGTHEQYF
TRBV5-1	NA	NA	TRBJ2-1	TGCGCCAGCGCCTATAACTACAATGAGCAGTTCTTC	CASAYNYNEQFF
TRBV6-2/TRBV6-3	NA	NA	TRBJ2-7	TGTGCCAGCAGTTACTCGGAAGCCGGCGAGCAGTACTTC	CASSYSEAGEQYF
TRBV29-1	NA	NA	TRBJ2-7	TGCAGCGTACGTCCAGGGGCGGGCGAGCAGTACTTC	CSVRPGAGEQYF
TRBV6-6	NA	few	TRBJ2-7	TGTGCCAGCAGTGGGCAGGCCTGGCGCGAGCAGTACTTC	CASSGQAWREQYF
TRBV28	TRBD1	few	TRBJ1-5	TGTGCCAGCCGGGACAGGGGGCGACAGCCCCAGCATTTT	CASRDRGRQPQHF
TRBV15	NA	NA	TRBJ2-1	TGTGCCACCAGCACCCTGGGGGGGCTACTGTACAATGAGCAGTTCTTC	CATSTLGGLLYNEQFF
TRBV3-1	NA	NA	TRBJ1-3	TGTGCCAGCAGCCAAGATTCGGCAGTCTCTGGAAACACCATATATTTT	CASSQDSAVSGNTIYF
TRBV6-2/TRBV6-3	NA	NA	TRBJ1-2	TGTGCCAGCAGACCGCGGGCGCAAAGTAACTATGGCTACACCTTC	CASRPRAQSNYGYTF
TRBV3-1	NA	NA	TRBJ1-1	TGTGCCAGCAGCCATGAGGGGCTGAACACTGAAGCTTTCTTT	CASSHEGLNTEAFF
TRBV28	TRBD1	NA	TRBJ1-4	TGTGCCAGCAAAGAGGGACAGGCCTCGGGTGAAAAACTGTTTTTT	CASKEGQASGEKLFF
TRBV29-1	NA	few	TRBJ2-7	TGCAGCGTTGTCGATTCTGGGGACTCCAACGAGCAGTACTTC	CSVVDSGDSNEQYF
TRBV3-1	NA	NA	TRBJ1-2	TGTGCCAGCAGCCAAGGTACGGAGATCCAGTATGGAGGCTACACCTTC	CASSQGTEIQYGGYTF
TRBV5-6	NA	NA	TRBJ2-2	TGTGCCAGCAGTCGGGCCTCCACCGGGGAGCTGTTTTTT	CASSRASTGELFF
TRBV29-1	TRBD2	NA	TRBJ2-3	TGCAGCGCCAACGAGGGACTAGCCTTCACAGATACGCAGTATTTT	CSANEGLAFTDTQYF
TRBV12-3/TRBV12-4	NA	many	TRBJ2-2	TGTGCCAGCAGTTTAGTGGGGGGGCACACCGGGGAGCTGTTTTTT	CASSLVGGHTGELFF
TRBV4-1	TRBD1	NA	TRBJ2-5	TGCGCCAGCAGCCAACCGACAGGGGGCCGCAATGAGCAGTACTTC	CASSQPTGGRNEQYF
TRBV10-3	NA	few	TRBJ2-5	TGTGCCATCAGTGAGTCCCGGGGGGCGTACCAAGAGACCCAGTACTTC	CAISESRGAYQETQYF
TRBV5-1	NA	NA	TRBJ1-6	TGCGCCAGCAGCCAGAACGACCTCTTGGGGAATTCACCCCTCCACTTT	CASSQNDLLGNSPLHF
TRBV7-3	TRBD1	few	TRBJ2-1	TGTGCCAGCAGCTCAAATCCGGGACAGGGAGCGAATGAGCAGTTCTTC	CASSSNPGQGANEQFF
TRBV28	NA	NA	TRBJ2-7	TGTGCCAGCTGGCGGACAATCTACGAGCAGTACTTC	CASWRTIYEQYF
TRBV20-1	NA	many	TRBJ2-7	TGCAGTGCTAGAGAACGTGGTGGTACCCTCTACGAGCAGTACTTC	CSARERGGTLYEQYF
TRBV11-2	NA	NA	TRBJ2-3	TGTGCCAGCAGCTTCTTCCCCCCCAGAAATCCGAGCTCTAGCACAGATACGCAGTATTTT	CASSFFPPRNPSSSTDTQYF
TRBV27	NA	few	TRBJ1-6	TGTGCCAGCAGTTTAGGGGGGCCTAATTCACCCCTCCACTTT	CASSLGGPNSPLHF
TRBV20-1	TRBD1	NA	TRBJ2-7	TGCAGTGCTAGATACCGTAGGGGGCTCGAGCAGTACTTC	CSARYRRGLEQYF
TRBV9	NA	NA	TRBJ1-1	TGTGCCAGCAGCGGAGACGGGGGGACTGAAGCTTTCTTT	CASSGDGGTEAFF
TRBV6-5	TRBD1	NA	TRBJ2-7	TGTGCCAGCAGTTACTCGTCAGGGGGACGCTCCTACGAGCAGTACTTC	CASSYSSGGRSYEQYF